The 3 T cell receptor beta chains below all came from one sample that was sequenced in a study of T cell repertoires in cytomegalovirus infection. TCRdb re-derived calls from the reads in MiXCR, one entry per CDR3 protein. Among 800,000 to 950,000 distinct CDR3 sequences, roughly 33% were seen once, and the ten largest hold 9.5% to 15%. What these receptors recognize is not known. The sample consisted of cultured CD8+ T cells from PBMCs, taken from culture after CMV antigen stimulation. All receptors come from a human donor in good health (CMV status not recorded). Some clones in this sample may be carry-over from other donors' samples.

This clonotype was counted between two and nine times. The genes are TRBV27 and TRBJ1-5; a possible D gene is TRBD1 (6 bases). V gave up 4 bases and J gave up 0 bases, with 22 bases separating them. This CDR3 comprises 19 residues. Germline V gene data show CDR1 as MNHEY and CDR2 as SMNVEV (reference sequence). In nucleotides, the CDR3 is TGTGCCAGCAGTTCCGGGGCCTACAGGGACCCTTATAGCAATCAGCCCCAGCATTTT. Amino acids: CASSSGAYRDPYSNQPQHF.

This rearrangement joins TRBV7-9 to TRBJ2-1; 11 bases align to TRBD1. This CDR3 contains 16 residues. Germline CDR1 SEHNR, CDR2 FQNEAQ (reference sequence). Germline trimming cut 5 bases from V and 4 bases from J; bases unmatched to any gene: 7. CDR3 region: CASSTWGQGGYNEQFF. CDR3 sequence (DNA): TGTGCCAGCAGCACGTGGGGACAGGGGGGATACAATGAGCAGTTCTTC.

The chain joins TRBV7-9 to TRBJ2-1; D remains unclear. The CDR3 is 15 residues long. The germline V gene has CDR1 SEHNR and CDR2 FQNEAQ (reference sequence). Trimming cost V 1 base and J 0 bases, with 7 bases left between them. The CDR3 here is CASSLDGLSYNEQFF. The CDR3 DNA reads as TGTGCCAGCAGCTTAGACGGTCTCTCCTACAATGAGCAGTTCTTC.